A single sample is the source of the 27 T cell receptor beta chains below, sequenced in a study of cytomegalovirus exposure and HLA in healthy donors. PCR employed 60 Vbeta and 13 Jbeta primers. Profiling relied on immunoSEQ multiplex PCR, and the TCRdb table lists in-frame clones only, not all of them. This sample yields 150,000 to 200,000 clones, of which roughly 77% are seen a single time; 4% to 5% belongs to the top ten. The sequenced material came from PBMCs. These TCRs come from a man between 18 and 29 years old in good health and CMV-seropositive.

This clone was found once. The genes are TRBV25-1 and TRBJ1-6; 9 nucleotides agree with TRBD1. This CDR3 contains 15 residues. CDR1 and CDR2 (germline): MGHDK, SYGVNS. The V and J ends lost 6 bases and 9 bases, in that order; junction bases with no gene match: 9. The chain's CDR3 is CASRAAGTGPSPLHF. The CDR3 DNA follows: TGTGCCAGCAGGGCGGCTGGGACAGGGCCTTCACCCCTCCACTTT. Complete variable domain (other parts from reference TRBV25-1 and TRBJ1-6): EADIYQTPRYLVIGTGKKITLECSQTMGHDKMYWYQQDPGMELHLIHYSYGVNSTEKGDLSSESTVSRIRTEHFPLTLESARPSHTSQYLCASRAAGTGPSPLHFGNGTRLTVT.

The chain employs TRBV6-6 and TRBJ1-1; perhaps TRBD1 as D (6 bases). The CDR3 extends over 16 amino acids. With 5 bases removed from V and 1 base from J, the gap between germline ends came to 17 bases. Germline CDR1 is MNHNY and CDR2 is SVGAGI (reference sequence). Here the CDR3 DNA reads TGTGCCAGCAGTCCGGGCGGGGGGCTGAGGAACACTGAAGCTTTCTTT. This encodes CASSPGGGLRNTEAFF.

V gene TRBV4-1 combines with J gene TRBJ2-1; 8 bases are a match to TRBD2. This CDR3 comprises 17 residues. Germline V gives CDR1 MGHRA, CDR2 YSYEKL. V lost 5 bases, J lost 9 bases, and 18 bases stayed unmatched. CDR3 bases: TGCGCCAGCAGCGCATCCCCCGCGGGGGGTGGTCTCACTGAGCAGTTCTTC. This translates into CASSASPAGGGLTEQFF.

The chain employs TRBV5-4 and TRBJ1-3; D remains ambiguous. Germline CDR1 reads SGHNT; CDR2 reads YYREEE (reference sequence). With 0 bases removed from V and 0 bases from J, the gap between germline ends came to 10 bases. CDR3 length: 16 residues. CDR3 nucleotides: TGTGCCAGCAGCTTGGATCTGAGCCGCTCTGGAAACACCATATATTTT. It specifies CASSLDLSRSGNTIYF.

This chain uses TRBV6-4 with TRBJ2-1, with TRBD2 matching 9 bases. Germline-derived CDR1 and CDR2 are MRHNA and SNTAGT. With 5 bases clipped from V and 7 bases from J, the junction kept 15 bases outside the gene matches. This CDR3 is 17 amino acids long. CDR3 in DNA: TGTGCCAGCAGTCTGGGGGGGGCGGGAGGGCCGAGGAATGAGCAGTTCTTC. Translated, it gives CASSLGGAGGPRNEQFF.

The chain couples TRBV6-6 to TRBJ2-5, with D hard to call. V lost 2 bases to trimming and J lost 0 bases, with 4 bases between them. CDR1 and CDR2 (germline): MNHNY, SVGAGI (reference sequence). The CDR3 loop spans 13 amino acids. The CDR3 protein is CASSYQNQETQYF. CDR3 bases: TGTGCCAGCAGTTACCAGAACCAAGAGACCCAGTACTTC.

V gene TRBV5-1 combines with J gene TRBJ1-1; 8 positions match TRBD1. The V segment lost 4 bases and the J segment 5 bases; nucleotides outside the gene matches: 4. Germline assignment: CDR1 SGHRS and CDR2 YFSETQ. The CDR3 consists of 13 residues. The CDR3 bases are TGCGCCAGCAGCGTGGGGACAGGAACTGAAGCTTTCTTT. Translating it yields CASSVGTGTEAFF.

This clone has a single count. The chain is built from TRBV11-3 and TRBJ2-2; 9 bases align to TRBD2. Trimming cost V 5 bases and J 3 bases; bases outside gene matches: 7. Germline CDR1 reads SGHNT; CDR2 reads YENEEA. The CDR3 spans 16 residues. The CDR3 bases are TGTGCCAGCAGCGACGCGGGGGGGGTGTACACCGGGGAGCTGTTTTTT. This codes for CASSDAGGVYTGELFF.

The chain couples TRBV10-3 to TRBJ1-2, with TRBD1 matching 10 bases. Germline loops: CDR1 ENHRY, CDR2 SYGVKD. V shed 2 bases and J 0 bases; nucleotides not matched to a gene: 6. The CDR3 length is 17 residues. Here the CDR3 DNA reads TGTGCCATCAGTGAGAGCTCGGGACAGGGGACTAACTATGGCTACACCTTC. This encodes CAISESSGQGTNYGYTF.

The chain employs TRBV6-1 and TRBJ1-1; 7 bases align to TRBD1. The CDR3 totals 13 residues. Germline CDR1 reads MNHNS; CDR2 reads SASEGT. The trim removed 9 bases at V and 3 bases at J, leaving 7 bases unmatched. The CDR3 DNA reads as TGTGCCAGTTCGACAGGGACTTACACTGAAGCTTTCTTT. Amino acids: CASSTGTYTEAFF.

This rearrangement joins TRBV11-2 to TRBJ1-1, with no clear D. Trimming cost V 0 bases and J 4 bases, with 9 bases left between them. This CDR3 contains 14 residues. CDR1 is SGHAT, CDR2 FQNNGV, per germline. DNA for the CDR3: TGTGCCAGCAGCTTAGAGGGCGCGGGCACTGAAGCTTTCTTT. Translation gives CASSLEGAGTEAFF.

The chain is built from TRBV2 and TRBJ2-3; tentative D call: TRBD2 (5 bases). V gave up 9 bases and J gave up 1 base, with 11 bases separating them. In germline, CDR1 is SNHLY, CDR2 FYNNEI. The CDR3 is 13 residues long. DNA for the CDR3: TGTGCCAGAGAAACTAGGCGCACAGATACGCAGTATTTT. This sequence encodes CARETRRTDTQYF.

The chain has TRBV27 and TRBJ1-3, with D possibly being TRBD1 (6 bases). CDR3 size: 13 residues. Deletions cut 6 bases from V and 4 bases from J, with 10 bases between. The germline V gene has CDR1 MNHEY and CDR2 SMNVEV (reference sequence). The CDR3 coding sequence is TGTGCCAGCAGAGGGGGTGGGGGAAACACCATATATTTT. Its translation is CASRGGGGNTIYF.

The chain recombines TRBV28 with TRBJ1-1; possibly TRBD1 for D (6 bases). The germline CDR1 and CDR2 sequences are MDHEN and SYDVKM. The V gene lost 6 bases and the J gene lost 0 bases, with 23 bases spanning the gap. There are 18 residues in the CDR3. CDR3 DNA: TGTGCCAGCAGAAAAGACAGGCTAACAAGGGAGATGAACACTGAAGCTTTCTTT. Amino acid sequence: CASRKDRLTREMNTEAFF.

The sample holds a few counts of this clone. The chain couples TRBV7-9 to TRBJ2-3; D ambiguous. The CDR3 extends over 13 amino acids. CDR1 is SEHNR, CDR2 FQNEAQ, per germline (reference sequence). The V and J ends lost 3 bases and 4 bases respectively, with 8 bases between them. The CDR3 sequence: CASSFLSADTQYF. The CDR3 nucleotides read TGTGCCAGCAGCTTCCTAAGCGCAGATACGCAGTATTTT.

The gene calls are TRBV5-1 and TRBJ1-1; D uncertain. Trimming shortened V by 4 bases and J by 5 bases, and 18 bases separated the two germline ends. The CDR3 covers 15 residues. Germline values: CDR1 SGHRS, CDR2 YFSETQ. The CDR3 here is CASSLEGTGFTEAFF. For the CDR3, the DNA is TGCGCCAGCAGCCTCGAGGGCACGGGGTTTACTGAAGCTTTCTTT.

The genes are TRBV28 and TRBJ2-3; 8 bases agree with TRBD1. CDR3 size: 17 residues. The V and J ends lost 6 bases and 2 bases, in that order; junction bases with no gene match: 13. CDR1 is MDHEN, CDR2 SYDVKM, per germline. The chain's CDR3 is CASRTRWGQAHTDTQYF. The CDR3 nucleotides read TGTGCCAGCAGGACACGCTGGGGACAGGCTCACACAGATACGCAGTATTTT.

The V call is TRBV6-5, the J call TRBJ1-3, with D maybe TRBD1 (6 bases). Trimming left V 8 bases short and J 0 bases short, with 11 bases between. This CDR3 comprises 14 residues. Looked up from germline, CDR1 is MNHEY and CDR2 is SVGAGI. CDR3 DNA sequence: TGTGCCAGCTCTGGGGGCAGCTCTGGAAACACCATATATTTT. Amino acids: CASSGGSSGNTIYF.

V and J are TRBV28 and TRBJ2-3, with D perhaps TRBD2 (5 bases). Germline CDR1 and CDR2: MDHEN and SYDVKM. This CDR3 contains 13 residues. V dropped 11 bases and J dropped 6 bases, with 18 bases sitting between them. CDR3 protein: CASLLRDRDTQYF. CDR3 nucleotide sequence: TGTGCCTCCCTCCTACGGGATAGGGATACGCAGTATTTT.

The rearrangement links TRBV19 to TRBJ2-7, with 11 bases matching TRBD2. Trimming took 4 bases from V and 1 from J; bases not matched to a gene: 6. This CDR3 comprises 16 residues. From germline, CDR1 is LNHDA and CDR2 SQIVND (reference sequence). CDR3 in amino acids: CASSKLAGDLSYEQYV. CDR3 bases: TGTGCCAGTAGTAAACTAGCGGGAGATCTATCCTACGAGCAGTACGTC.

This clone was picked up a small number of times. V is TRBV29-1 and J is TRBJ2-2, with a weak D call TRBD2 (5 bases). Trimming took 7 bases from V and 7 from J, leaving 10 bases between them. The CDR3 has 11 amino acids. Germline V gene data show CDR1 as SQVTM and CDR2 as ANQGSEA. CDR3: CSAASGGELFF. As DNA, the CDR3 is TGCAGCGCCGCCAGCGGCGGGGAGCTGTTTTTT.

The chain couples TRBV5-1 to TRBJ1-1; D might be TRBD1 (5 bases). Germline CDR1 is SGHRS and CDR2 is YFSETQ. The CDR3 totals 15 residues. The V and J ends lost 4 bases and 0 bases respectively, with 13 bases between them. CDR3 bases: TGCGCCAGCAGCCCAGATTCAGGGTTGAACACTGAAGCTTTCTTT. Amino acids: CASSPDSGLNTEAFF.

V is TRBV11-3 and J is TRBJ2-1; weak D call: TRBD2 (6 bases). The CDR3 is 15 amino acids. V lost 3 bases and J lost 1, with 10 bases in between. Germline CDR1 SGHNT, CDR2 YENEEA. CDR3 coding DNA: TGTGCCAGCAGCTTTAGCGGCAATTCCTACAATGAGCAGTTCTTC. Protein product: CASSFSGNSYNEQFF.

CDR3 in DNA: TGTGCCAGCAGTGAGGTTGGACAGTGGGGGTATAGTTCAGGAGCTTTCTTT. Protein sequence: CASSEVGQWGYSSGAFF. The V and J genes are TRBV6-4 and TRBJ1-1, with a weak D call TRBD1 (6 bases). The CDR3 is made up of 17 amino acids. Germline CDR1 is MRHNA and CDR2 is SNTAGT. Between the trimmed V and J ends, which lost 3 bases and 10 bases, there was a span of 27 bases.

The chain links TRBV7-9 to TRBJ2-1; D is perhaps TRBD1 (6 bases). Trimming took off 4 bases at V and 4 bases at J, with 17 bases between the two ends. The CDR3 length is 16 residues. Germline V gene lookup returns CDR1 SEHNR and CDR2 FQNEAQ (reference sequence). CDR3 in DNA: TGTGCCAGCAGCTACGTTAGGGGGACGGATTACAATGAGCAGTTCTTC. Encoded protein: CASSYVRGTDYNEQFF.

V usage is TRBV6-4 and J usage is TRBJ2-1; 10 nucleotides match TRBD2. Germline CDR1 reads MRHNA; CDR2 reads SNTAGT. This CDR3 has 15 amino acids. V gave up 6 bases and J gave up 4 bases; unmatched junction bases: 6. CDR3 DNA sequence: TGTGCCAGCAGCGAGGGGACTAGCGAATACAATGAGCAGTTCTTC. This sequence encodes CASSEGTSEYNEQFF.

This clone appeared once. This rearrangement joins TRBV27 to TRBJ1-1; 7 bases fit TRBD1. Germline assignment: CDR1 MNHEY and CDR2 SMNVEV (reference sequence). V lost 4 bases, J lost 0 bases, and 5 bases stayed unmatched. This CDR3 has 15 amino acids. This CDR3 is CASSSGQRLNTEAFF. In DNA, the CDR3 is TGTGCCAGCAGTTCGGGACAGCGTCTGAACACTGAAGCTTTCTTT.